The 10 T cell receptor beta chains below come from one sample, sequenced in a study of cytomegalovirus exposure and HLA in healthy donors (dated by TCRdb to about 2017). The protocol used for the library was the immunoSEQ multiplex PCR assay. A mixture of 60 forward primers for TCR Vbeta segments and 13 reverse primers for TCR Jbeta segments was used in the multiplex PCR. Held by TCRdb, this immuneACCESS table contains in-frame sequences only and omits some clones. Under half of the omission traces to an unresolved V gene where checked; the cause of the rest is unknown. Across this sample there are some 89,000 clones, with about 81% seen only once. The ten largest clones represent over 4% of the sample. Material for sequencing was PBMCs. Source of these receptors: a woman in her forties in good health and CMV-seropositive.

This clone was seen only once. The chain is built from TRBV14 and TRBJ1-1; D possibly corresponds to TRBD1 (5 bases). CDR1 is SGHDN and CDR2 is FVKESK in the germline V gene. The CDR3 contains 15 residues. Trimming cost V 1 base and J 1 base, with 10 bases left between them. The CDR3 sequence: CASSQGQLGNTEAFF. CDR3 bases: TGTGCCAGCAGCCAAGGACAGCTAGGGAACACTGAAGCTTTCTTT.

This chain links TRBV9 with TRBJ2-2; D remains unclear. With 4 bases removed from V and 4 bases from J, the gap between germline ends came to 8 bases. CDR1 SGDLS and CDR2 YYNGEE come from the germline V gene. The CDR3 spans 13 residues. CDR3 coding DNA: TGTGCCAGCAGCTTAAGCCTCACCGGGGAGCTGTTTTTT. Its translation: CASSLSLTGELFF.

This clone was counted a few times. The chain joins TRBV9 to TRBJ2-3; D perhaps matches TRBD1 (5 bases). The CDR3 covers 14 residues. Germline values: CDR1 SGDLS, CDR2 YYNGEE. Trimming took 4 bases from V and 4 from J, leaving 13 bases between them. CDR3 sequence: CASSPRQFPDTQYF. The CDR3 DNA sequence: TGTGCCAGCAGCCCCCGACAGTTTCCAGATACGCAGTATTTT.

The gene calls are TRBV2 and TRBJ2-5, with TRBD1 identical over 7 bases. This CDR3 spans 13 amino acids. V dropped 9 bases and J dropped 3; count of bases not matched to a gene: 7. Looked up from germline, CDR1 is SNHLY and CDR2 is FYNNEI. In DNA, the CDR3 is TGTGCCAGTAGTCAAACAGGGGAAGAGACCCAGTACTTC. Residues: CASSQTGEETQYF.

This chain connects TRBV18 to TRBJ1-1; weak D call: TRBD1 (5 bases). Germline V CDR1 and CDR2: KGHSH, LQKENI. Trimming pared 6 bases from V and 5 bases from J, leaving 13 bases between. The CDR3 consists of 13 residues. Written as DNA, the CDR3 is TGTGCCAGCTCCCTCGGGGAGGGGACTGAAGCTTTCTTT. It is translated as CASSLGEGTEAFF.

This clone was picked up one time. V and J are TRBV14 and TRBJ2-1, with 10 nucleotides matching TRBD2. J lost 8 bases, V lost 1 base, and 5 bases had no gene match. The CDR3 spans 15 residues. CDR1 SGHDN and CDR2 FVKESK come from the germline V gene. In DNA, the CDR3 is TGTGCCAGCAGCCAAGGTACTAGCGGGATGGATGAGCAGTTCTTC. Translation gives CASSQGTSGMDEQFF.

The J gene is TRBJ2-7, the V gene TRBV5-1; 14 nucleotides line up with TRBD2. The CDR3 has 17 residues. Germline V CDR1 and CDR2: SGHRS, YFSETQ. V was clipped by 6 bases and J by 3 bases; unmatched bases: 11. The CDR3 is CASKGQGTSGSLYEQYF. CDR3 nucleotide sequence: TGCGCCAGCAAGGGACAGGGGACTAGCGGGAGTCTCTACGAGCAGTACTTC.

CDR3 sequence (DNA): TGTGCCAGCAGTGAATCCGGGGGAAGAGAGACCCAGTACTTC. It translates to CASSESGGRETQYF. This chain connects TRBV6-1 to TRBJ2-5, with D possibly matching TRBD2 (6 bases). Germline V gene data show CDR1 as MNHNS and CDR2 as SASEGT. Trimming cost V 2 bases and J 4 bases, with 11 bases left between them. CDR3 length: 14 amino acids.

The chain joins TRBV25-1 to TRBJ2-7; 7 bases are a match to TRBD1. This CDR3 is 14 amino acids long. After removal of 5 bases from V and 2 bases from J, the junction contained 6 bases not matched to a gene. Germline V CDR1 and CDR2: MGHDK, SYGVNS. For the CDR3, the DNA is TGTGCCAGCAGTCCCCGGACAGGAGCCTACGAGCAGTACTTC. It encodes CASSPRTGAYEQYF.

This clone has a single count. CDR3 loop: CASSALQGQRNTIYF. In DNA form, the CDR3 reads TGTGCCAGCAGTGCCCTACAGGGACAGAGAAACACCATATATTTT. This chain links TRBV28 with TRBJ1-3, with 7 bases lining up with TRBD1. Trimming at V came to 5 bases and at J to 5 bases, leaving 9 bases not matched to a gene. The CDR3 sequence is 15 residues long. Germline loops: CDR1 MDHEN, CDR2 SYDVKM.